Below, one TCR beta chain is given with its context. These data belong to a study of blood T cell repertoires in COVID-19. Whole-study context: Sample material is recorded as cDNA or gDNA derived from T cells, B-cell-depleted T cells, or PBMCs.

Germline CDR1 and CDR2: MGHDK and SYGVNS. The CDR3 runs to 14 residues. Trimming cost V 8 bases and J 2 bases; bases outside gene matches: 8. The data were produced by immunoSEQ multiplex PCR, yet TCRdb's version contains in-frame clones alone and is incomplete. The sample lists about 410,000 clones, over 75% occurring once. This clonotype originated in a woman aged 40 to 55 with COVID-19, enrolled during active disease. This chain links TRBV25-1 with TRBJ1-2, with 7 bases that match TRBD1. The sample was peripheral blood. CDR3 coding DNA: TGTGCCAGCTCTAAAGGGGGCCTGAACTATGGCTACACCTTC. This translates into CASSKGGLNYGYTF.